This T cell receptor (beta chain) was observed in a study of T cell repertoires in cytomegalovirus infection. Study context: Public signatures in TCR beta pointed to CMV infection and matching HLA type.

As for this clonotype: Its target is not known.

Study observations and caveats: Identification of carriers of CMV plus the relevant HLA was performed using cumulative public TCR beta family frequency. The ex vivo response was dominated by HLA-C-restricted CMV-specific TCR beta clonotypes.

The CDR3 sequence is 15 residues long. Per germline, CDR1 SGHDN and CDR2 FVKESK. Trimming removed 1 base from V and 6 bases from J; junction bases left unmatched: 8. TCRdb used MiXCR to reprocess the reads, holding one entry per CDR3 protein. The repertoire holds around 99,000 distinct CDR3 sequences, with about 30% as singletons. The chain couples TRBV14 to TRBJ2-7; TRBD1 matches 8 bases. This TCR came from a human donor in good health (CMV status not recorded). Some clones in this sample may be carry-over from other donors' samples. Sequencing used CD8+ T cells from cultured PBMCs, obtained from culture after CMV antigen stimulation. DNA for the CDR3: TGTGCCAGCAGCCAAGGGTTGGCAGGGGGCGCCGAGCAGTACTTC. Protein sequence: CASSQGLAGGAEQYF.